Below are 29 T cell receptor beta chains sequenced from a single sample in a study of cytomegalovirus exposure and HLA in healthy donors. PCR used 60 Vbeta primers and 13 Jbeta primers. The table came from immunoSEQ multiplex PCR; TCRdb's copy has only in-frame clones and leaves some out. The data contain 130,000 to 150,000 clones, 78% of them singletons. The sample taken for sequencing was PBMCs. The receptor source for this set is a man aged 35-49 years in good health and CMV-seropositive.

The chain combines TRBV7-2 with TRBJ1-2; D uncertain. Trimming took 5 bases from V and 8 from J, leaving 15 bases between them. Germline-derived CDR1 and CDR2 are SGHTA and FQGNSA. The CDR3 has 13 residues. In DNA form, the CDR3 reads TGTGCCAGCAGCGCGAGGGCTGACTTGGGCTACACCTTC. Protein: CASSARADLGYTF.

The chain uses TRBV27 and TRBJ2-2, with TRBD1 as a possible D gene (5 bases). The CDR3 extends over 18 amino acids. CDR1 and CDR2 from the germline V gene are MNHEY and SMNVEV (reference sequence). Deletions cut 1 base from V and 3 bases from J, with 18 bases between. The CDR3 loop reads CASSLWGRSSFDTGELFF. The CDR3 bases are TGTGCCAGCAGTTTATGGGGCAGGAGTTCTTTTGACACCGGGGAGCTGTTTTTT.

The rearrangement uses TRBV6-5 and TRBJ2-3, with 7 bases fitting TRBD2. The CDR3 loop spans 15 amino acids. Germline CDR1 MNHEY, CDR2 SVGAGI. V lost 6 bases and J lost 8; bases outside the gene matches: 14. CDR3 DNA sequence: TGTGCCAGCAGCGCAAGGCAGGCGGGAGATGGTACGCAGTATTTT. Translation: CASSARQAGDGTQYF.

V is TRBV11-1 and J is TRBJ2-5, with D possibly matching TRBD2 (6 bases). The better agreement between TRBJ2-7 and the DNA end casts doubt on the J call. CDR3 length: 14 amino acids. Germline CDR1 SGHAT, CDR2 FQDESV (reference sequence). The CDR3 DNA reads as TGTGCCAGCAGCCCCGGGGGTGTTTCCTACGAGCAGTACTTC. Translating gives CASSPGGVSYEQYF.

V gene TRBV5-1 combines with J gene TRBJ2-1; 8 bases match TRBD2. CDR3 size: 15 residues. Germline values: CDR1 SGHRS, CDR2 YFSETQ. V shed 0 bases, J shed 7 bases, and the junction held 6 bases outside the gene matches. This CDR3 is CASSLGGVAGNEQFF. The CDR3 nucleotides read TGCGCCAGCAGCTTGGGTGGGGTAGCGGGGAATGAGCAGTTCTTC.

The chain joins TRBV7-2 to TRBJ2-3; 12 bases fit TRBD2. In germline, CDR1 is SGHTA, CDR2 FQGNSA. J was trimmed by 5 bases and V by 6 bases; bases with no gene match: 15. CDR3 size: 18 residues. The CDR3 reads CASSPSSSGRAPRDTQYF. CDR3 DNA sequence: TGTGCCAGCAGTCCCTCCTCTAGCGGGAGGGCCCCAAGAGATACGCAGTATTTT.

CDR3 sequence reads: CASSPTGRMNTEAFF. CDR3 nucleotides: TGTGCCAGCAGCCCGACAGGGAGAATGAACACTGAAGCTTTCTTT. The V gene is TRBV7-9, the J gene TRBJ1-1; TRBD1 agrees at 7 bases. V gave up 5 bases and J gave up 0 bases; unmatched junction bases: 6. The length of the CDR3 is 15 residues. CDR1 is SEHNR, CDR2 FQNEAQ, per germline (reference sequence).

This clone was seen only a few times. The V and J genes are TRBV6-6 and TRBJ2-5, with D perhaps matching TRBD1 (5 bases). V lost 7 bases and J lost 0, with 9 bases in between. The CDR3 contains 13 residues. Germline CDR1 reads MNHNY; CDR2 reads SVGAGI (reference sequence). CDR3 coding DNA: TGTGCCAGCACAGACAGATACCAAGAGACCCAGTACTTC. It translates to CASTDRYQETQYF.

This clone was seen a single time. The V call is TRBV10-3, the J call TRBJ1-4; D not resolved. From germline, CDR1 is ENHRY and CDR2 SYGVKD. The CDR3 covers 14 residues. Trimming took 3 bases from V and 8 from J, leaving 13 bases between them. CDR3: CAISDGQEGEKLFF. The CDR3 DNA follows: TGTGCCATCAGTGACGGGCAGGAGGGCGAAAAACTGTTTTTT.

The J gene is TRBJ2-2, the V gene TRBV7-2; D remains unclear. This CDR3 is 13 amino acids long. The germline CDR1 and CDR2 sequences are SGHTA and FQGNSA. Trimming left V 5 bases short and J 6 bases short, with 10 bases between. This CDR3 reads CASSPRVAGELFF. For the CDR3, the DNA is TGTGCCAGCAGCCCCCGCGTAGCCGGGGAGCTGTTTTTT.

The CDR3 nucleotides read TGTGCCAGCAGCTTATACAGACAAGAGACCCAGTACTTC. Translating gives CASSLYRQETQYF. This chain joins TRBV7-7 and TRBJ2-5; D unclear. V lost 2 bases and J lost 2, with 6 bases in between. Germline CDR1 SSHAT, CDR2 FNYEAQ (reference sequence). CDR3 size: 13 residues.

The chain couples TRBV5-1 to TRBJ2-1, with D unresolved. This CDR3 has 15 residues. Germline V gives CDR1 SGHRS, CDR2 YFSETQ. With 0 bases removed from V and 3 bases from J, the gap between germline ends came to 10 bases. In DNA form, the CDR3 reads TGCGCCAGCAGCTTGGGTGGCGGAAACTACAATGAGCAGTTCTTC. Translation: CASSLGGGNYNEQFF.

The CDR3 nucleotides read TGTGCCAGCAGGTATGGGGACAGCGATGAAAAACTGTTTTTT. Its translation: CASRYGDSDEKLFF. This chain joins TRBV6-1 and TRBJ1-4, with TRBD1 matching over 7 bases. This CDR3 comprises 14 residues. Looked up from germline, CDR1 is MNHNS and CDR2 is SASEGT. V gave up 6 bases and J gave up 6 bases; unmatched junction bases: 7.

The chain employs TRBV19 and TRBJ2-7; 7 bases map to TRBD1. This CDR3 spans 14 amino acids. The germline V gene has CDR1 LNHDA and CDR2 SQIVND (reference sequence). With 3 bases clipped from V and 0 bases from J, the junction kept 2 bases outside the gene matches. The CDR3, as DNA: TGTGCCAGTAGTATGAAGGGGGCCTCCTACGAGCAGTACTTC. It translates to CASSMKGASYEQYF.

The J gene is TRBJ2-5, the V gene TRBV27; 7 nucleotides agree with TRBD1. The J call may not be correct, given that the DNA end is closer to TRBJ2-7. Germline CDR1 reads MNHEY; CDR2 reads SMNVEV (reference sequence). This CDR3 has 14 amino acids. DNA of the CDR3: TGTGCCAGCAGTCCCGGGACAGAATCCTACGAGCAGTACTTC. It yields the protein CASSPGTESYEQYF.

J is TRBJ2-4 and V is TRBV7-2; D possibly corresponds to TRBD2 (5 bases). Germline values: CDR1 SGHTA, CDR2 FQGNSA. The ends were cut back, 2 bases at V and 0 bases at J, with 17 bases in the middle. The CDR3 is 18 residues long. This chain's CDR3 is CASSLTLALEVAKNIQYF. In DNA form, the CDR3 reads TGTGCCAGCAGCTTAACCTTAGCGCTGGAGGTAGCCAAAAACATTCAGTACTTC.

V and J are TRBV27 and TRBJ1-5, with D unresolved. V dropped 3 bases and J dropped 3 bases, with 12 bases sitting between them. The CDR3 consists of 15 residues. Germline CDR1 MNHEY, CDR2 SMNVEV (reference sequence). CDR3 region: CASSFAGAYNQPQHF. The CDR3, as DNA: TGTGCCAGCAGTTTTGCAGGCGCCTACAATCAGCCCCAGCATTTT.

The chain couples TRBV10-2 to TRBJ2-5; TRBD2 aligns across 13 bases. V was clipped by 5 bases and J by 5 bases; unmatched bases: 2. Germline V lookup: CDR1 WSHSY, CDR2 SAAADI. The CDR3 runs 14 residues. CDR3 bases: TGCGCCAGCAGTCTGACTAGCGGGAGGGAGACCCAGTACTTC. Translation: CASSLTSGRETQYF.

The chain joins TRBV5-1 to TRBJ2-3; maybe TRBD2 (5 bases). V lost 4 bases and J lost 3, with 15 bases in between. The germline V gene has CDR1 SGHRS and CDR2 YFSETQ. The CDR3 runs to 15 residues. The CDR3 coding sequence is TGCGCCAGCAGCGCCACTAGTGAAATTACAGATACGCAGTATTTT. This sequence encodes CASSATSEITDTQYF.

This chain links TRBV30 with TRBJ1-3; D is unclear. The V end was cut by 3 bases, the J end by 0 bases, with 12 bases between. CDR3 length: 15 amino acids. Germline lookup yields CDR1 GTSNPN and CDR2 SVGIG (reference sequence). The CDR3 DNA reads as TGTGCCTGGAGCGGTGGCGGAAACTCTGGAAACACCATATATTTT. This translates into CAWSGGGNSGNTIYF.

CDR3 nucleotide sequence: TGTGCCAGAGGAACGGGGGGGGATTACGAGCAGTACTTC. As protein: CARGTGGDYEQYF. The V call is TRBV5-4, the J call TRBJ2-7; 8 nucleotides align to TRBD2. This CDR3 is 13 amino acids long. Trimming removed 8 bases from V and 4 bases from J; junction bases left unmatched: 8. From germline, CDR1 is SGHNT and CDR2 YYREEE (reference sequence).

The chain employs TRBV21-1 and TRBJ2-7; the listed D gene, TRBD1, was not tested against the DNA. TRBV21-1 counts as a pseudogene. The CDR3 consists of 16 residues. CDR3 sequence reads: CASSKAHTGGLIEQYF. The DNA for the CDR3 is TGTGCCAGCAGCAAAGCACATACAGGGGGACTCATCGAGCAGTACTTC.

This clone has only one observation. The CDR3: CASSQVMDSTYEQYF. Here the CDR3 DNA reads TGCGCCAGCAGCCAAGTAATGGACAGCACCTACGAGCAGTACTTC. The V gene is TRBV4-1, the J gene TRBJ2-7; TRBD1 is a possible D gene (6 bases). This CDR3 has 15 amino acids. Trimming shortened V by 1 base and J by 2 bases, and 12 bases separated the two germline ends. CDR1 and CDR2 (germline): MGHRA, YSYEKL.

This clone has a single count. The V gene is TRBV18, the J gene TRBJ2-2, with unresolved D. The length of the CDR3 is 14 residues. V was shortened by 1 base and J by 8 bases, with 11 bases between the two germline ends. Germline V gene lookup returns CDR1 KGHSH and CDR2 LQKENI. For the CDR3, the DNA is TGTGCCAGCTCACCACAAACTCTGGAGGGGGAGCTGTTTTTT. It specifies CASSPQTLEGELFF.

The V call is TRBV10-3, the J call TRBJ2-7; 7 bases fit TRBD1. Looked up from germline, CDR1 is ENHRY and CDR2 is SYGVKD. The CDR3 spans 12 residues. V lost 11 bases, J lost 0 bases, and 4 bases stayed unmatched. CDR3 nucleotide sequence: TGTGCCGTCGGGACAGACTCCTACGAGCAGTACTTC. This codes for CAVGTDSYEQYF.

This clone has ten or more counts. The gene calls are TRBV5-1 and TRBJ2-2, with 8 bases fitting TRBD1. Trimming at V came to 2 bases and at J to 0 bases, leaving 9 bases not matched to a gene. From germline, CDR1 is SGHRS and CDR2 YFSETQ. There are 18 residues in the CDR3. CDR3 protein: CASSLSAGGATNTGELFF. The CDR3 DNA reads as TGCGCCAGCAGCTTATCCGCAGGGGGCGCTACGAACACCGGGGAGCTGTTTTTT.

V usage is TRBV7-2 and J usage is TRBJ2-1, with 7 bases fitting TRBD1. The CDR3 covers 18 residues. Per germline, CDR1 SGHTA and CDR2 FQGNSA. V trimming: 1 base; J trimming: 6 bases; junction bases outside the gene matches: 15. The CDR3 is CASSLGAGTVRPGNEQFF. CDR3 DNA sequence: TGTGCCAGCAGCTTAGGAGCCGGGACAGTAAGGCCGGGCAATGAGCAGTTCTTC.

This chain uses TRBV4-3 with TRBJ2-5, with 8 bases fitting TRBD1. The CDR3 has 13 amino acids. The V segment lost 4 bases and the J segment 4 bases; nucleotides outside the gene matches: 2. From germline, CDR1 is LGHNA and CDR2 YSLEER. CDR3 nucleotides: TGCGCCAGCAGCCTCACAGGGGGAGAGACCCAGTACTTC. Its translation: CASSLTGGETQYF.

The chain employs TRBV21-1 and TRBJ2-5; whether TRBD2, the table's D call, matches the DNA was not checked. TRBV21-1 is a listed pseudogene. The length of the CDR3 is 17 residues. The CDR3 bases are TGTGCCAGCAGCAAAGGGGACGGGAGCGCTTTCCAAGAGACCCAGTACTTC. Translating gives CASSKGDGSAFQETQYF.